The present T cell receptor beta chain was sequenced within a study of T cell repertoires in cytomegalovirus infection. Study-level information: TCR beta signatures that were public indicated CMV infection and matching HLA type. The study, taken as a whole, reports: Pooled public TCR beta family frequency picked out CMV carriers with the relevant HLA.

Concerning this clonotype: Its antigen is undetermined.

V shed 5 bases and J 6 bases; nucleotides not matched to a gene: 4. The germline V gene encodes CDR1 SGHTA and CDR2 FQGNSA. The CDR3 has 14 amino acids. TCRdb fed the reads into MiXCR, producing one record per CDR3 protein. The sample lists a few hundred thousand distinct CDR3 sequences; just under 35% were seen once. Specimen: cultured PBMCs, collected from culture after CMV antigen stimulation. The sequence came from a human donor in good health (CMV status not recorded). Some clones in this sample may be carry-over from other donors' samples. The chain links TRBV7-2 to TRBJ1-5; 10 nucleotides agree with TRBD1. The CDR3 here is CASSVTGGSQPQHF. Written as DNA, the CDR3 is TGTGCCAGCAGCGTGACAGGGGGCAGTCAGCCCCAGCATTTT.